This T cell receptor beta chain was captured in a study of OX40 agonist ivuxolimab in advanced cancers. As for the study in general: Patients were treated with ivuxolimab, an agonistic anti-OX40 (CD134) antibody. Regarding the study as a whole: There were, on average, more expanded clones in CD8+ T cells than in CD4+. Which antigen the expanded peripheral T cells recognized is unknown.

Here immunoSEQ multiplex PCR was the method, and the copy in TCRdb shows in-frame clones only, minus some. The table has some 34,000 clones, around 90% seen once; the top ten hold around 13%. The study sampled blood at baseline, cycle 4 day 1, and cycle 7 day 1. About this clone: The antigen is undetermined.

This CDR3 comprises 15 residues. V lost 5 bases, J lost 7 bases, and 13 bases stayed unmatched. CDR1 and CDR2 (germline): MNHNS, SASEGT. Material: CD4+ or CD8+ T cells sorted from blood, obtained in a trial of the OX40 agonist ivuxolimab. This chain uses TRBV6-1 with TRBJ2-5, with 7 bases aligning to TRBD1. The receptor was isolated from an adult with an advanced solid tumor such as melanoma, head and neck, liver or kidney cancer. The CDR3 region has the DNA TGTGCCAGCAGTTTCGAAAGGCAGGGGGTTCGGACCCAGTACTTC. It specifies CASSFERQGVRTQYF.